This is a list of T cell receptor beta chains from one sample in a study of cytomegalovirus exposure and HLA in healthy donors. The repertoire was sequenced with immunoSEQ multiplex PCR; TCRdb's copy has only in-frame clones and lacks some. The top ten hold about 12% of the sample, which has 200,000 to 250,000 clones, roughly 87% seen once. The sequencing input was PBMCs. The receptors here all came from a young man in good health and CMV-seropositive. Both conserved end residues are part of each CDR3. A D gene is named only where the DNA matches it firmly. The listing skips clone size in some rows; elsewhere it reads once, few, many or a size class.

CDR3nt: TGCGCCAGCAGCCAAGCAGGGGAAGGAAACACCATATATTTT
CDR3aa: CASSQAGEGNTIYF
abundance: NA
j_gene: TRBJ1-3
v_gene: TRBV4-1
d_gene: NA

CDR3nt: TGTGCCAGCACCCGGGGCGGTGGGGCCAACGTCCTGACTTTC
CDR3aa: CASTRGGGANVLTF
abundance: NA
j_gene: TRBJ2-6
v_gene: TRBV2
d_gene: NA

CDR3nt: TGTGCCTGGCGAAGGACTAGCGGGATCGGTGAGCAGTTCTTC
CDR3aa: CAWRRTSGIGEQFF
abundance: NA
j_gene: TRBJ2-1
v_gene: TRBV30
d_gene: TRBD2

CDR3nt: TGTGCCAGCAGCCCCCAAACAGGGGGCTATGGCTACACCTTC
CDR3aa: CASSPQTGGYGYTF
abundance: NA
j_gene: TRBJ1-2
v_gene: TRBV9
d_gene: TRBD1

CDR3nt: TGTGCCAGCAGCCCACAGCGGGGAGCCAAAAACATTCAGTACTTC
CDR3aa: CASSPQRGAKNIQYF
abundance: NA
j_gene: TRBJ2-4
v_gene: TRBV11-1
d_gene: TRBD2

CDR3nt: TGCGCCAGCAGCCAAGTGGCGGGGAAGAACACTGAAGCTTTCTTT
CDR3aa: CASSQVAGKNTEAFF
abundance: NA
j_gene: TRBJ1-1
v_gene: TRBV4-1
d_gene: NA

CDR3nt: TGTGCCAGCAGCCTGGACCCAACTCAACAGTACTTC
CDR3aa: CASSLDPTQQYF
abundance: few
j_gene: TRBJ2-7
v_gene: TRBV7-6
d_gene: NA

CDR3nt: TGTGCCAGCAGCTTTATGTGGGAGGGCTCCTACGAGCAGTACTTC
CDR3aa: CASSFMWEGSYEQYF
abundance: NA
j_gene: TRBJ2-7
v_gene: TRBV7-2
d_gene: TRBD2

CDR3nt: TGTGCCAGCAGGGTTCGGGGACAGTTACTAGCGGGGGCCTACAATGAGCAGTTCTTC
CDR3aa: CASRVRGQLLAGAYNEQFF
abundance: NA
j_gene: TRBJ2-1
v_gene: TRBV5-6
d_gene: TRBD2

CDR3nt: TGTGCCAGTACCAAACTTGGGGGAAACAGGGGGCGTACCGGGGAGCTGTTTTTT
CDR3aa: CASTKLGGNRGRTGELFF
abundance: NA
j_gene: TRBJ2-2
v_gene: TRBV19
d_gene: TRBD1

CDR3nt: TGTGCCAGCGCCCGTAGCGGATTCTACGAGCAGTACTTC
CDR3aa: CASARSGFYEQYF
abundance: NA
j_gene: TRBJ2-7
v_gene: TRBV7-2
d_gene: NA

CDR3nt: TGTGCTAGTGGTTTGGTAGGTAATTACAATGAGCAGTTCTTC
CDR3aa: CASGLVGNYNEQFF
abundance: NA
j_gene: TRBJ2-1
v_gene: TRBV12-5
d_gene: NA

CDR3nt: TGCAGCGTTTGGACAGAACCCGAGCAGTACTTC
CDR3aa: CSVWTEPEQYF
abundance: NA
j_gene: TRBJ2-7
v_gene: TRBV29-1
d_gene: NA

CDR3nt: TGTGCCAGCAGTTACCCCGGGACAGGGGACGAGCAGTACTTC
CDR3aa: CASSYPGTGDEQYF
abundance: NA
j_gene: TRBJ2-7
v_gene: TRBV6-6
d_gene: TRBD1

CDR3nt: TGTGCCAGCAGCTTACGCAATCACAGGGGCGGTGAAAAACTGTTTTTT
CDR3aa: CASSLRNHRGGEKLFF
abundance: NA
j_gene: TRBJ1-4
v_gene: TRBV5-6
d_gene: TRBD1

CDR3nt: TGTGCCAGCAGTTCCTTAGGTCAGGGTATATCTGGCTACACCTTC
CDR3aa: CASSSLGQGISGYTF
abundance: NA
j_gene: TRBJ1-2
v_gene: TRBV6-5
d_gene: NA

CDR3nt: TGTGCCAGCAGTGAAATTAGCAATCAGCCCCAGCATTTT
CDR3aa: CASSEISNQPQHF
abundance: few
j_gene: TRBJ1-5
v_gene: TRBV6-1
d_gene: NA

CDR3nt: TGTGCCAGCTCCCTCGGGGGTCCCAGGGACTATGGCTACACCTTC
CDR3aa: CASSLGGPRDYGYTF
abundance: NA
j_gene: TRBJ1-2
v_gene: TRBV18
d_gene: NA

CDR3nt: TGCGCCAGCAGCCCGTTCAGGTCCCTTGAAGGCTACACCTTC
CDR3aa: CASSPFRSLEGYTF
abundance: NA
j_gene: TRBJ1-2
v_gene: TRBV4-1
d_gene: NA

CDR3nt: TGTGCCGCCAGCCCATACAATGAGCAGTTCTTC
CDR3aa: CAASPYNEQFF
abundance: NA
j_gene: TRBJ2-1
v_gene: TRBV2
d_gene: NA

CDR3nt: TGTGCCATCAGTGGGACAGGCGAAGGCTACACCTTC
CDR3aa: CAISGTGEGYTF
abundance: NA
j_gene: TRBJ1-2
v_gene: TRBV10-3
d_gene: TRBD1

CDR3nt: TGTGCCAGCAGTTTAAGGGGTTCCGTTAGGGAGGATGGCTACACCTTC
CDR3aa: CASSLRGSVREDGYTF
abundance: NA
j_gene: TRBJ1-2
v_gene: TRBV28
d_gene: NA